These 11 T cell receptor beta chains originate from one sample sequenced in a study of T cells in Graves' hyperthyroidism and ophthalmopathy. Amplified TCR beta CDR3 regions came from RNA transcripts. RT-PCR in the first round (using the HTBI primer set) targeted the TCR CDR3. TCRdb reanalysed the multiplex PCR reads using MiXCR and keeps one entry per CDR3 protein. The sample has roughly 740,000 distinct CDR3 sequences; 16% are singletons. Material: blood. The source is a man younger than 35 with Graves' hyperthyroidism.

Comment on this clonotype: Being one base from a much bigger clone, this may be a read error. The CDR3 nucleotides read TGTGCCAGCAGTTACGGGAACGGCTTATTGGACACTGAAGCTTTCTTT. Translation gives CASSYGNGLLDTEAFF. The chain links TRBV6-5 to TRBJ1-1; D gene uncertain. V was trimmed by 2 bases and J by 3 bases, leaving 16 bases between them. Germline CDR1 is MNHEY and CDR2 is SVGAGI. The CDR3 has 16 amino acids.

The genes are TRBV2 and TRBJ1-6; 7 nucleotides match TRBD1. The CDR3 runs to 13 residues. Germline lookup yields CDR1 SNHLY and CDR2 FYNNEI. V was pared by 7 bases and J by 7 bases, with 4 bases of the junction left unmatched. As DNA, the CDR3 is TGTGCCAGCATGGACAGGCTGAATTCACCCCTCCACTTT. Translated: CASMDRLNSPLHF.

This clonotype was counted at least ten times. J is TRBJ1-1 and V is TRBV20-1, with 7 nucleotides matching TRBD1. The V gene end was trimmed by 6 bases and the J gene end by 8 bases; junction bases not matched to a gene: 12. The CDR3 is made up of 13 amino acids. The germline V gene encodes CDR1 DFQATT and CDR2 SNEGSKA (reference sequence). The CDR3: CSARREGAREAFF. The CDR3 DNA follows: TGCAGTGCCCGCCGTGAGGGGGCGAGGGAAGCTTTCTTT.

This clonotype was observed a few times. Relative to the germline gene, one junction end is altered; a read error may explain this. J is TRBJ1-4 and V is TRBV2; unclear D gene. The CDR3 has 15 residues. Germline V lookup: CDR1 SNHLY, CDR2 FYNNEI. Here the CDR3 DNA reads TGTGCCAACAGTGAAGCGCTCGGAGTAAATGAAAAACTGTTTTTT. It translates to CANSEALGVNEKLFF. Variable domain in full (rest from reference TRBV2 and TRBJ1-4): EPEVTQTPSHQVTQMGQEVILRCVPISNHLYFYWYRQILGQKVEFLVSFYNNEISEKSEIFDDQFSVERPDGSNFTLKIRSTKLEDSAMYFCANSEALGVNEKLFFGSGTQLSVL.

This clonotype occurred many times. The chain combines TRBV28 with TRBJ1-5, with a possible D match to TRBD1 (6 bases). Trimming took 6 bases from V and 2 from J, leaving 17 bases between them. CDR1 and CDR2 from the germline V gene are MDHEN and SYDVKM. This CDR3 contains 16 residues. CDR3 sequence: CASRTNGRGGNQPQHF. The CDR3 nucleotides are TGTGCCAGCAGGACGAATGGCAGGGGCGGCAATCAGCCCCAGCATTTT.

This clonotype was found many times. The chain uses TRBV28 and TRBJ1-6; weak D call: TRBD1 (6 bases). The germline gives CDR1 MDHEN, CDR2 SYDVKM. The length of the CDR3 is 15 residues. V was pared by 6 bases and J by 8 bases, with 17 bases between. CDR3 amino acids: CASRNRDIIDSPLHF. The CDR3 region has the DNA TGTGCCAGCAGGAACCGGGACATCATTGATTCACCCCTCCACTTT.

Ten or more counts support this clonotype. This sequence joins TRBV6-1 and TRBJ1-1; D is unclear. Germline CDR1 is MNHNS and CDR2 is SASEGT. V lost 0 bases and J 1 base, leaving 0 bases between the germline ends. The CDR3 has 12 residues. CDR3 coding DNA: TGTGCCAGCAGTGAAGCGAACACTGAAGCTTTCTTT. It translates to CASSEANTEAFF.

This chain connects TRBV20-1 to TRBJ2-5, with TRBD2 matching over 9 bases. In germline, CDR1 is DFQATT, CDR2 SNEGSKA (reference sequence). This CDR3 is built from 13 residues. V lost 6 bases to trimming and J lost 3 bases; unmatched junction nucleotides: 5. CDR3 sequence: CSAVSGRKETQYF. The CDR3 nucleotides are TGCAGTGCGGTTAGCGGGAGAAAAGAGACCCAGTACTTC.

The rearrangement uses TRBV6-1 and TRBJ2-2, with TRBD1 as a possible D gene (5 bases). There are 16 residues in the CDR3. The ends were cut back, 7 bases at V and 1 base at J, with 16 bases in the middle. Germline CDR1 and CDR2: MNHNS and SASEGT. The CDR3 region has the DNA TGTGCCAGCACTCATGTGACAGCTGAGAACACCGGGGAGCTGTTTTTT. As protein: CASTHVTAENTGELFF.

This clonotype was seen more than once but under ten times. The CDR3 loop reads CASSLPSNSPLHF. In nucleotides, the CDR3 is TGTGCCAGCAGCTTACCTAGTAATTCACCCCTCCACTTT. The gene calls are TRBV11-3 and TRBJ1-6; D gene unclear. Between the trimmed V and J ends, which lost 2 bases and 6 bases, there was a span of 5 bases. This CDR3 spans 13 amino acids. Germline loops: CDR1 SGHNT, CDR2 YENEEA.

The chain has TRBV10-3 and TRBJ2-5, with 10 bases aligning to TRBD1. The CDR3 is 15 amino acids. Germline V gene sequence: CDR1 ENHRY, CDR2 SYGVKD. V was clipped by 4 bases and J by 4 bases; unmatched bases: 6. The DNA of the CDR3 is TGTGCCATCAGTGCGGCGACAGGGGGCGGAGAGACCCAGTACTTC. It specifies CAISAATGGGETQYF.